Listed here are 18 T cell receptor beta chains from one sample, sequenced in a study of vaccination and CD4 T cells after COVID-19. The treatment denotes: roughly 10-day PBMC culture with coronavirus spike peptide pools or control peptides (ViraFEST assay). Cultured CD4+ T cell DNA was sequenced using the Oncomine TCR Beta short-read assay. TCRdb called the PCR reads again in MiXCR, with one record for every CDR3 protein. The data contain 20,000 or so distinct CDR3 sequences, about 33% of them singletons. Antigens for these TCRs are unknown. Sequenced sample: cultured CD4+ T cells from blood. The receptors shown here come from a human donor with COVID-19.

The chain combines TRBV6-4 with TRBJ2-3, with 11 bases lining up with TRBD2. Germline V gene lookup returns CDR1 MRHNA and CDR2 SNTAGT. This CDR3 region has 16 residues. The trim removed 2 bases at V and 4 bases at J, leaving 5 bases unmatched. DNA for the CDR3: TGTGCCAGCAGTGACCTAGCGGGGGGATCAGCAGATACGCAGTATTTT. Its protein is CASSDLAGGSADTQYF.

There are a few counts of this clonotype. The CDR3 DNA follows: TGCGCCAGCATGAAGGACAGCTATGGCTACACCTTC. As protein: CASMKDSYGYTF. The chain uses TRBV10-2 and TRBJ1-2; the D gene is possibly TRBD1 (6 bases). Looked up from germline, CDR1 is WSHSY and CDR2 is SAAADI. With 7 bases removed from V and 4 bases from J, the gap between germline ends came to 10 bases. This CDR3 spans 12 amino acids.

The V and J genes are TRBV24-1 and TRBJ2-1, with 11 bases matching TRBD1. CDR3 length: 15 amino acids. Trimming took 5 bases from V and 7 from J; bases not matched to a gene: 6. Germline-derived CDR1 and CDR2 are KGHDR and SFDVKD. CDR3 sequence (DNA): TGTGCCACCAGTGTGGGGACAGGGGGTAAGAATGAGCAGTTCTTC. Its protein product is CATSVGTGGKNEQFF.

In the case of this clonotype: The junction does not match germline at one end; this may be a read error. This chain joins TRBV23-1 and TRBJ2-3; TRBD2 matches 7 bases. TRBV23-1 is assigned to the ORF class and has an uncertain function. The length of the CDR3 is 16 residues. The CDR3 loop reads CASSPLGAGNHRYAVF. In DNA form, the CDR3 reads TGCGCCAGCAGTCCCCTGGGAGCGGGAAATCACAGATACGCAGTATTT.

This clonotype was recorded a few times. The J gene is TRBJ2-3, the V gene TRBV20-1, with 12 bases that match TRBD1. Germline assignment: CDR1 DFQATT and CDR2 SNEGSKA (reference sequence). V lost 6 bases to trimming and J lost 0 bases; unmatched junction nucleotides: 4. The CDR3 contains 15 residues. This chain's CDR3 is CSAMGQGASTDTQYF. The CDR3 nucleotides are TGCAGTGCAATGGGACAGGGGGCTAGCACAGATACGCAGTATTTT.

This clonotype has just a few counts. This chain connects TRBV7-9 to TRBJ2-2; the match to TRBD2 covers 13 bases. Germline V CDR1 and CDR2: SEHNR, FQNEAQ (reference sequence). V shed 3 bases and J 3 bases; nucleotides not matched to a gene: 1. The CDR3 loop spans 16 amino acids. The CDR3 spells CASSFGLAGDTGELFF. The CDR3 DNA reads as TGTGCCAGCAGCTTCGGACTAGCGGGGGACACCGGGGAGCTGTTTTTT.

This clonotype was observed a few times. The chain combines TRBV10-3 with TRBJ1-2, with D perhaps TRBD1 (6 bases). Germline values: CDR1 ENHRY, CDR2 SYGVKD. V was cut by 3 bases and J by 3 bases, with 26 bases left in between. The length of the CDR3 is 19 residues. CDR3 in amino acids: CAISDGNWGRKGRDYGYTF. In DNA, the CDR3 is TGTGCCATCAGTGACGGTAACTGGGGGCGCAAAGGACGGGACTATGGCTACACCTTC.

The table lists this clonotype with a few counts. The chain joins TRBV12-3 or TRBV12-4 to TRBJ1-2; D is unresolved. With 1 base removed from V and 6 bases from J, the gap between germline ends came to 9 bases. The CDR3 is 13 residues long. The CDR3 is CASSLGDIDGYTF. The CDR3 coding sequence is TGTGCCAGCAGTTTAGGGGATATCGATGGCTACACCTTC.

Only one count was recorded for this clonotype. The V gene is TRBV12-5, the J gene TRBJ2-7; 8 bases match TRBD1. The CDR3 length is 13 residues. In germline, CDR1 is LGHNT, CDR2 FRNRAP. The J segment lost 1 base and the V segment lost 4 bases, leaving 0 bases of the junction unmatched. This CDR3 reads CASGWTGSYEQYF. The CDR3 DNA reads TGTGCTAGTGGTTGGACAGGGTCCTACGAGCAGTACTTC.

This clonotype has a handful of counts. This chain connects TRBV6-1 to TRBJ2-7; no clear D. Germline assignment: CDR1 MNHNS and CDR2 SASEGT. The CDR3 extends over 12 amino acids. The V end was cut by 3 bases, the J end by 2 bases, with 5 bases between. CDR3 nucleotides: TGTGCCAGCAGTGACTACACCTACGAGCAGTACTTC. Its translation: CASSDYTYEQYF.

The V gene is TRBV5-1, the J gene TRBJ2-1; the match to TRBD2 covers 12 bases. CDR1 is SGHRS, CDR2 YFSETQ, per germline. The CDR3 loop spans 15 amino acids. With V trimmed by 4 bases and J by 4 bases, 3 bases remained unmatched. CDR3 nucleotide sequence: TGCGCCAGCAGCCCCGGGACTAGCGGGTACAATGAGCAGTTCTTC. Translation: CASSPGTSGYNEQFF. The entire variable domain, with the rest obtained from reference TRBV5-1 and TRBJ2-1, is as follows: KAGVTQTPRYLIKTRGQQVTLSCSPISGHRSVSWYQQTPGQGLQFLFEYFSETQRNKGNFPGRFSGRQFSNSRSEMNVSTLELGDSALYLCASSPGTSGYNEQFFGPGTRLTVL.

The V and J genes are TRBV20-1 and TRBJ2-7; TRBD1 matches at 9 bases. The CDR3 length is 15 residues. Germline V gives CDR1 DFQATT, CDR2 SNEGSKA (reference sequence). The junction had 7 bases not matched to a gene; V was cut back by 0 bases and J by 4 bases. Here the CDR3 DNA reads TGCAGTGCTAGAGATCTGGGGACAGGGAAGTACGAGCAGTACTTC. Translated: CSARDLGTGKYEQYF.

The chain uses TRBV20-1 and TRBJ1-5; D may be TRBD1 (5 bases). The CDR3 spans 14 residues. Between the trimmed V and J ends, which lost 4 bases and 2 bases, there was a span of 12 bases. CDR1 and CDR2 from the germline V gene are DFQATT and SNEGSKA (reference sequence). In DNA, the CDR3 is TGCAGTGCTATGGCGGGGGGAGGCAATCAGCCCCAGCATTTT. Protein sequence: CSAMAGGGNQPQHF.

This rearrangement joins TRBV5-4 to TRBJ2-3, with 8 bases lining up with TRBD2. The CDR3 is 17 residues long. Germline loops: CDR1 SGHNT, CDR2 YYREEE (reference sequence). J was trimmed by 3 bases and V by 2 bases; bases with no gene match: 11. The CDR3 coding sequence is TGTGCCAGCAGCTTAGGGATGAGCGGGGGCCTAACAGATACGCAGTATTTT. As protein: CASSLGMSGGLTDTQYF. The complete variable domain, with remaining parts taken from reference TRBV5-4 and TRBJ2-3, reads ETGVTQSPTHLIKTRGQQVTLRCSSQSGHNTVSWYQQALGQGPQFIFQYYREEENGRGNFPPRFSGLQFPNYSSELNVNALELDDSALYLCASSLGMSGGLTDTQYFGPGTRLTVL.

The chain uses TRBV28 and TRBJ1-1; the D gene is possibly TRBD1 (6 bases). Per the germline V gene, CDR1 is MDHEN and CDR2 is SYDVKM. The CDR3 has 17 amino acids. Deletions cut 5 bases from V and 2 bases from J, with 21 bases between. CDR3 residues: CASSVEGGGTQNTEAFF. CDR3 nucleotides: TGTGCCAGCAGTGTCGAAGGGGGGGGAACCCAAAACACTGAAGCTTTCTTT.

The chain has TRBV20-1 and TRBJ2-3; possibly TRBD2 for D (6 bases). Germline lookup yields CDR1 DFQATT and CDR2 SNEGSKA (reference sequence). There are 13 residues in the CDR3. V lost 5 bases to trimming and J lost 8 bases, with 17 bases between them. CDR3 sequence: CSAPGEVRATQYF. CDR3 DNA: TGCAGTGCTCCGGGAGAGGTCCGGGCTACGCAGTATTTT.

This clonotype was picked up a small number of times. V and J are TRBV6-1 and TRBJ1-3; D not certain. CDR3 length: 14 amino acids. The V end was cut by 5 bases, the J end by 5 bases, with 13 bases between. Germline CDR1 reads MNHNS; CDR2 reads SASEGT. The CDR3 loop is CASSNSGRRNTIYF. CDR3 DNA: TGTGCCAGCAGTAACAGTGGACGGAGAAACACCATATATTTT.

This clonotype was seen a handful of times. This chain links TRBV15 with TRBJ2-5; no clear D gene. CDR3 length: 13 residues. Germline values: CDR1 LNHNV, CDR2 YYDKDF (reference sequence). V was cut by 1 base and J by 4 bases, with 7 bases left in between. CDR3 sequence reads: CATSRGRSETQYF. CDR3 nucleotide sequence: TGTGCCACCAGCAGAGGTAGATCAGAGACCCAGTACTTC.